This T cell receptor beta chain was recorded in a study of naive and memory T cell subsets (dated by TCRdb to about 2017). Looking at the study overall: The study applied an open-source, UMI-based TCR alpha and beta sequencing pipeline to sorted naive and memory peripheral blood T cell subsets. RNA was DNase-treated and reverse transcribed with TCR constant-region primers, mostly using SuperScript III. IgG serology results and the functional CMV T cell responses were in complete agreement. Overall study results and their limits: Naive repertoires, especially CD8, contained a few larger clonotypes, possibly memory cells re-expressing CD45RA. The repertoire findings for the naive and memory subsets could not be validated, as no ground truth was available. In both CD4 and CD8 cells, going from naive through CM, EM and EMRA, the Gini index went up while Shannon and inverse Simpson diversity went down. Once error correction was done, more than 90% of naive TCR sequences showed up just once, which made the naive abundance distributions much steeper than those of the memory subsets. RNA-based TCR counts may be influenced by expression changes linked to T cell activation and differentiation. A power law was followed by TCR abundance, with an exponent that differed between naive and memory subsets but was consistent across the three individuals. Clonotypes were defined as single alpha or beta chain sequences, not paired alpha/beta receptors.

Concerning this clonotype itself: This clone's antigen is unknown. There are no base qualities to consult, and no much larger clone falls within one base.

The receptor library was made with UMI-ligation and nested PCR. The beta constant-region primer consisted of an equimolar mixture of two oligonucleotides that together covered TRBC1 and TRBC2. A single-stranded oligonucleotide containing the SP2 primer and a 12-nucleotide UMI was joined to the 3' end of the cDNA by T4 RNA ligase 1. The ligated cDNA went through four rounds of PCR with nested alpha and beta constant-region primers together with the SP2 primer. Incubation of the ligation reaction was carried out at 16 degrees C for roughly 19-25 hours. PCR2 was usually performed as a SYBR Green qPCR and halted at a preset threshold so that over-amplification would not occur. Agencourt AMPure XP magnetic beads were used for all purifications after the first. Libraries were quantified by Qubit and checked on a TapeStation, where a main peak was expected near 650 bp. The pooled libraries were sequenced on an Illumina MiSeq using v2 2x251 paired-end kits, which usually yielded roughly 1-2.2 million reads per sample. Libraries were pooled at about 3.7 nM per sample, and about 4.5-7% PhiX was added to improve cluster recognition. Processing in the source paper ran as follows. Using tag matching that tolerated one base-pair mismatch, Decombinator assigned V and J genes to FASTQ reads that had been processed by Demultiplexor. UMIs were used by Collapsinator to correct both sequencing errors and frequency errors arising from PCR heterogeneity. TCRs were translated and CDR3s were extracted from the conserved cysteine to the FGXG phenylalanine by CDR3Translator, with non-productive sequences being flagged. Gini, Shannon entropy and inverse Simpson indices were computed after subsampling the repertoires to the same number of UMI-defined TCRs. Power-law fits to clonotype abundance distributions were performed by maximum likelihood within the linear range. On one naive CD8 sample, the pipeline and MIGEC gave similar UMI counts, unique TCR numbers and clonal distributions. One analysis removed from the naive repertoire any naive TCRs that were also found in any memory subset from the same donor. The repertoires were searched for 7,322 CMV-associated CDR3 sequences that had been compiled from VDJdb and a published dataset. TCRdb ran its own pipeline on the public reads, namely fastp trimming at Q25 and MiXCR clone calling, and kept in-frame beta chains. Every CDR3 protein is listed once, alongside the most common genes and DNA of its rows. TCRdb, not the authors, supplied the V and J calls. The sample data list 130,000 to 150,000 distinct CDR3 sequences, and approximately 15% of these were observed just once. The ten largest account for roughly 0.13% of the sample.

Separate amplification of TCR alpha and beta chain libraries was performed from the second PCR step onward. The CMV status of each donor was determined by measuring IFNgamma production from CD4+ T cells after fresh PBMCs had been stimulated overnight with CMV viral lysate. Miltenyi beads were used first to positively select CD4 T cells, and CD8 T cells were then positively selected from the CD4-negative fraction. After staining for CD3, CD4, CD8, CD45RA, CD27 and a live/dead dye, cells were sorted on a BD Aria II into four subsets based on CD45RA and CD27. A few healthy volunteers provided blood, and the blood of each volunteer was split into CD4 and CD8 T cells and then into four differentiation subsets. Approximately 120 ml of peripheral blood was collected from each donor, and PBMC were isolated by Ficoll-Paque PLUS density-gradient centrifugation. Sorted cells were lysed in RLT buffer, and RNA was extracted with a Qiagen RNeasy kit and stored at -80°C.

The sequenced sample was naive CD4+ T cells from blood. What this sample's cell subset or site label stands for: naive T cells, CD45RA high CD27+. The sequence was collected from a human donor in good health.

The CDR3 has the sequence CSVGTGVEQYF. The DNA reads as follows: TGCAGCGTCGGGACCGGCGTTGAGCAGTACTTC. This sequence uses TRBV29-1 and TRBJ2-7; the D segment might be TRBD1 or TRBD2, since each matches 5 bases. V is cut by 6 bases and J by 7 bases, and the space between the germline ends is 13 bases. CDR1 and CDR2 are drawn from the germline V gene: SQVTM, ANQGSEA. The CDR3 covers 11 residues, taking in both the cysteine and the phenylalanine. Just the 33-base CDR3 DNA is kept, in frame starting at base 1.